The clone carrying this T cell receptor beta chain was detected ten times or more. Its antigen is not known. The trim removed 2 bases at V and 4 bases at J, leaving 9 bases unmatched. Germline V gene lookup returns CDR1 SQVTM and CDR2 ANQGSEA. The CDR3 contains 16 residues. These data originate in a study of CD8 T cells in ankylosing spondylitis. Overall study results and limits: It was reported that disease-linked clones were significantly enriched in matched ankylosing spondylitis synovial fluid. Certain motif variants had earlier been reported in reactive arthritis synovial fluid and blood.

As the method for making TCR beta libraries, quantitative 5'-RACE with molecular barcodes was used. TCRdb analysed the 5' RACE reads with MiXCR anew, one entry per CDR3 protein. Of 50,000 to 70,000 distinct CDR3 sequences listed, about 6.2% are singletons. The receptor was isolated from a male donor with ankylosing spondylitis. The genes are TRBV29-1 and TRBJ2-5; 11 positions match TRBD2. Sequenced material: synovial fluid, either unsorted or a sorted T cell fraction (not recorded which). The DNA for the CDR3 is TGCAGCGTTGAAAGCCCACTAGCGGGAGTAGGAGAGACCCAGTACTTC. This translates into CSVESPLAGVGETQYF.